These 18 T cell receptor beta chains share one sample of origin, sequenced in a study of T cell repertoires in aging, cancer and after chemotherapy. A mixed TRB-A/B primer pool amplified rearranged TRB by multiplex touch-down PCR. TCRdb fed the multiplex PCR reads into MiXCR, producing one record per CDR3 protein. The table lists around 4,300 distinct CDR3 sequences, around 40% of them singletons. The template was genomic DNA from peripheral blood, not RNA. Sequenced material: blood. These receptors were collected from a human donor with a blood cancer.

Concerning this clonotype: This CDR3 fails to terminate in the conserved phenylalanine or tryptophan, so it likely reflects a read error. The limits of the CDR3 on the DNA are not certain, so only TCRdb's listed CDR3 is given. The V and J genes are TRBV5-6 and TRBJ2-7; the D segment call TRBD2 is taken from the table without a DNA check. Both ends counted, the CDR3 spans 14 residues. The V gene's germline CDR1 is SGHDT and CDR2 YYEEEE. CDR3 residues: CASSRGGLAASGVL.

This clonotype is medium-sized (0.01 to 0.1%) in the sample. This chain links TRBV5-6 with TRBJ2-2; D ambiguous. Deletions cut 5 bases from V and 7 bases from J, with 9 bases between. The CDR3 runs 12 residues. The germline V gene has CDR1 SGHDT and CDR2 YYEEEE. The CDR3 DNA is TGTGCCAGCAGTCCTAGTTTCGGGGAGCTGTTTTTT. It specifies CASSPSFGELFF.

The CDR3 region has the DNA TGTGCCAGCAGACCTTGGGACCACCAAGAGACCCAGTACTTC. It is translated as CASRPWDHQETQYF. The chain links TRBV6-5 to TRBJ2-5; D is possibly TRBD1 or TRBD2 (5 bases each). The germline V and J ends were trimmed by 6 bases and 0 bases, with 11 bases remaining between them. Germline lookup yields CDR1 MNHEY and CDR2 SVGAGI. There are 14 residues in the CDR3.

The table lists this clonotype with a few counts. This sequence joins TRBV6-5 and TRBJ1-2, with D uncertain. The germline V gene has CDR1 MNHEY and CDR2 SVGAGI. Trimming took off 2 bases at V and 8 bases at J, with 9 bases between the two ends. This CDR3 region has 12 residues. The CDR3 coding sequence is TGTGCCAGCAGTTACAAAAACGGAGGCTACACCTTC. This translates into CASSYKNGGYTF.

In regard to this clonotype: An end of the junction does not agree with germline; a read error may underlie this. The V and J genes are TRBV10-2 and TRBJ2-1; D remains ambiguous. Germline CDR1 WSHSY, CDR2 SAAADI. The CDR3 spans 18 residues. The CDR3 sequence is CAISGHLMGVGLGNEQFF. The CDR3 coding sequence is TGCGCCATCAGTGGGCATTTGATGGGCGTAGGTTTAGGCAATGAGCAGTTCTTC.

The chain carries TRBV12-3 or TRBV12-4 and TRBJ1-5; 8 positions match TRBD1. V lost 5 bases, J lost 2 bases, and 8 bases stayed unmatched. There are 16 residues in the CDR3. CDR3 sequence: CASSPIGQGGNQPQHF. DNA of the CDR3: TGTGCCAGCAGTCCCATTGGACAGGGAGGCAATCAGCCCCAGCATTTT.

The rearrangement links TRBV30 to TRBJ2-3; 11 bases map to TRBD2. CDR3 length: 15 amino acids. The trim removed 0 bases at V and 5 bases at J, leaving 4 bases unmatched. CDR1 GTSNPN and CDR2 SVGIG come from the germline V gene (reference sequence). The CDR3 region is CAWSVLAGAGDTQYF. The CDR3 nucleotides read TGTGCCTGGAGTGTACTAGCGGGAGCGGGAGATACGCAGTATTTT.

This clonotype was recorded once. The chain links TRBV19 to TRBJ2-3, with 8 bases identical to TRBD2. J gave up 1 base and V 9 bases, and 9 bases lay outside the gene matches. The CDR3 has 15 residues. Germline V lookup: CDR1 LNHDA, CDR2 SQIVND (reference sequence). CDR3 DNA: TGTGCCAGCCGCCGGGGGGGGGGCGGCACAGATACGCAGTATTTT. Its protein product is CASRRGGGGTDTQYF. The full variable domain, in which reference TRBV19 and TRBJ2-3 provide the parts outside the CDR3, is DGGITQSPKYLFRKEGQNVTLSCEQNLNHDAMYWYRQDPGQGLRLIYYSQIVNDFQKGDIAEGYSVSREKKESFPLTVTSAQKNPTAFYLCASRRGGGGTDTQYFGPGTRLTVL.

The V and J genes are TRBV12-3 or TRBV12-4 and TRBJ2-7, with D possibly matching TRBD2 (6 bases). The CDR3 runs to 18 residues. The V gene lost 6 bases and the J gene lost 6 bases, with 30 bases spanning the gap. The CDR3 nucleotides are TGTGCCAGCAGCCAAACGTCCTCGATTGGAGGGTACGAGGTCGAGCAGTACTTC. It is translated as CASSQTSSIGGYEVEQYF.

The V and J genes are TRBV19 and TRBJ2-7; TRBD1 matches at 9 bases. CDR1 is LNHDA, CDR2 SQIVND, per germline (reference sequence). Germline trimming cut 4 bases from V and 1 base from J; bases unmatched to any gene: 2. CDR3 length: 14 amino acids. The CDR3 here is CASSRGQGSYEQYF. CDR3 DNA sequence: TGTGCCAGTAGTAGAGGACAGGGGTCCTACGAGCAGTACTTC.

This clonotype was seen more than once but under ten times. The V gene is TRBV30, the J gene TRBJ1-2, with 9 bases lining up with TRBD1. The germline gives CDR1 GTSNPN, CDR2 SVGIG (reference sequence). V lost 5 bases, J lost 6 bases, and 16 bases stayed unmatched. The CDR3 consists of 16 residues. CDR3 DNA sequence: TGTGCCTGGGGACGGGACAGGGTTGGTCGGGGTAATGGCTACACCTTC. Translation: CAWGRDRVGRGNGYTF.

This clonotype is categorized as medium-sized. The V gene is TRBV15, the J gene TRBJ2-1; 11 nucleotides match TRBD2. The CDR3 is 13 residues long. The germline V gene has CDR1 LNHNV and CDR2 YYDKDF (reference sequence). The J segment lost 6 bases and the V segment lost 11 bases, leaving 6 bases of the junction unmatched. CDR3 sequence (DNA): TGTGCCGTAGGGACTAGCGGCGGCAATGAGCAGTTCTTC. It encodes CAVGTSGGNEQFF. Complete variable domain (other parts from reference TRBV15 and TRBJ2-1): DAMVIQNPRYQVTQFGKPVTLSCSQTLNHNVMYWYQQKSSQAPKLLFHYYDKDFNNEADTPDNFQSRRPNTSFCFLDIRSPGLGDTAMYLCAVGTSGGNEQFFGPGTRLTVL.

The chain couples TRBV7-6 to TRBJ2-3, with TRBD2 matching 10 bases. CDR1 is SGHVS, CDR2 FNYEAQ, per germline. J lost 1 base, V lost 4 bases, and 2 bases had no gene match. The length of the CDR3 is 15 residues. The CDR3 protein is CASSYSGGGTDTQYF. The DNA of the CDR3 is TGTGCCAGCAGCTACAGCGGGGGGGGCACAGATACGCAGTATTTT.

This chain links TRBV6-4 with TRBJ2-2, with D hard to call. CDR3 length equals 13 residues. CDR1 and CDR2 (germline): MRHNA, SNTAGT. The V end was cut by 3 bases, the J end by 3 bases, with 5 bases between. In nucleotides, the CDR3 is TGTGCCAGCAGTGAACAAGACACCGGGGAGCTGTTTTTT. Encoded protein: CASSEQDTGELFF.

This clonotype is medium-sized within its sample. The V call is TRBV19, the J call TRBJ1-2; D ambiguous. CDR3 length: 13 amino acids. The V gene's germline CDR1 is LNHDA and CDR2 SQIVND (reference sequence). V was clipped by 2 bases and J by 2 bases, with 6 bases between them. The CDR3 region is CASSITTNYGYTF. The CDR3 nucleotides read TGTGCCAGTAGTATAACTACCAACTATGGCTACACCTTC.

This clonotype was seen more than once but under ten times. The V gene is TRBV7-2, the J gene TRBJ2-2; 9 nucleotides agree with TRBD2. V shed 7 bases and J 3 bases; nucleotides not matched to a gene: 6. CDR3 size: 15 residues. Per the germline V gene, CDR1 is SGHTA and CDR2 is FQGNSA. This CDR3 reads CASTLAGADTGELFF. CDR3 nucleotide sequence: TGTGCCAGCACTTTAGCGGGAGCGGACACCGGGGAGCTGTTTTTT. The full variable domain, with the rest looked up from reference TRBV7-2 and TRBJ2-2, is GAGVSQSPSNKVTEKGKDVELRCDPISGHTALYWYRQSLGQGLEFLIYFQGNSAPDKSGLPSDRFSAERTGGSVSTLTIQRTQQEDSAVYLCASTLAGADTGELFFGEGSRLTVL.

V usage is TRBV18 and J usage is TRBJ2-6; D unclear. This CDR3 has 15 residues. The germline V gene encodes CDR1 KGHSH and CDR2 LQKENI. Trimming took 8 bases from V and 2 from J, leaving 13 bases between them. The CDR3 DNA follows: TGTGCCAGCCCTCTTCCCGGGCCTGGGGCCAACGTCCTGACTTTC. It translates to CASPLPGPGANVLTF.

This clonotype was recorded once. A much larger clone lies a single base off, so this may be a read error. DNA for the CDR3: TGTGCCTGGACTAGCGGGAGGGGCACAGGTACGCAGTATTTT. Amino acid sequence: CAWTSGRGTGTQYF. This sequence joins TRBV30 and TRBJ2-3; 12 bases are shared with TRBD2. The germline CDR1 and CDR2 sequences are GTSNPN and SVGIG (reference sequence). This CDR3 comprises 14 residues.